This T cell receptor beta chain was observed in a study of control samples from healthy donors and cancer patients. This clone was seen just once. The protocol was immunoSEQ multiplex PCR, while the TCRdb copy is restricted to in-frame clones and leaves out a portion. The table shows around 110,000 clones, with more than 85% occurring only once. The CDR3 consists of 17 residues. Germline CDR1 SGDLS, CDR2 YYNGEE. With V trimmed by 4 bases and J by 3 bases, 15 bases remained unmatched. The sequenced material came from blood. The sequence derives from a man aged 30 to 39 in good health. The chain is built from TRBV9 and TRBJ1-2; 7 bases are a match to TRBD1. CDR3 sequence reads: CASSSEVASTGDYGYTF. CDR3 bases: TGTGCCAGCAGCTCCGAAGTGGCCTCCACAGGGGACTATGGCTACACCTTC. Filled out from reference TRBV9 and TRBJ1-2, the complete variable domain reads DSGVTQTPKHLITATGQRVTLRCSPRSGDLSVYWYQQSLDQGLQFLIQYYNGEERAKGNILERFSAQQFPDLHSELNLSSLELGDSALYFCASSSEVASTGDYGYTFGSGTRLTVV.